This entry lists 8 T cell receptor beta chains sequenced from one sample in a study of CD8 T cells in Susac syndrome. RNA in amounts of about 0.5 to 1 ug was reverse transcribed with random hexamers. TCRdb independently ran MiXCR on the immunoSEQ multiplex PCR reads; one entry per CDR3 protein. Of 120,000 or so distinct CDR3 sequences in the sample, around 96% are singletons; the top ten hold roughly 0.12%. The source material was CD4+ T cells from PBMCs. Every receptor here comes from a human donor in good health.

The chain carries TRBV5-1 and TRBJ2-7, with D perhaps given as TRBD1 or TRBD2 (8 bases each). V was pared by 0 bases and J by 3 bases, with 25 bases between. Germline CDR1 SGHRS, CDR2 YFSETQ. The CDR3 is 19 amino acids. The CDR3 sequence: CASSLEAGGGWGLVYEQYF. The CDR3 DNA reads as TGCGCCAGCAGCTTGGAGGCAGGGGGCGGCTGGGGACTAGTCTACGAGCAGTACTTC.

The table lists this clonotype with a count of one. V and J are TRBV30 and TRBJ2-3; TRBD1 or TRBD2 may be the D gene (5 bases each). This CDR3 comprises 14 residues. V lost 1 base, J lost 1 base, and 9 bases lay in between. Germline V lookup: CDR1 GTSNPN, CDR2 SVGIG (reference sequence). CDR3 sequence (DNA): TGTGCCTGGAGTGGGGGGTGGGGCACAGATACGCAGTATTTT. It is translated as CAWSGGWGTDTQYF.

The chain's CDR3 is CASSQPISGENYEQYF. For the CDR3, the DNA is TGTGCCAGCAGCCAACCTATTAGCGGGGAAAACTACGAGCAGTACTTC. The rearrangement uses TRBV4-2 and TRBJ2-7, with 8 bases fitting TRBD2. J gave up 3 bases and V 2 bases, and 9 bases lay outside the gene matches. The CDR3 has 16 amino acids. Germline CDR1 reads LGHNA; CDR2 reads YNFKEQ.

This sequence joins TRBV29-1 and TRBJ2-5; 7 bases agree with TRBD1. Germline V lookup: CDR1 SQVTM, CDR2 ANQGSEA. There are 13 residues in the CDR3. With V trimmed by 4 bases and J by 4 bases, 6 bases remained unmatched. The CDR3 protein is CSVGRDSGETQYF. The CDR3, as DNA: TGCAGCGTTGGCCGGGACAGCGGAGAGACCCAGTACTTC.

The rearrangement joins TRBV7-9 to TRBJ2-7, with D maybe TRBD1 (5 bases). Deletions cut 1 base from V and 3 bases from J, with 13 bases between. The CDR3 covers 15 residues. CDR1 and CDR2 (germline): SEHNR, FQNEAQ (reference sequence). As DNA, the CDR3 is TGTGCCAGCAGCTTAGTAGGGGCTGGCGGCTACGAGCAGTACTTC. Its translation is CASSLVGAGGYEQYF. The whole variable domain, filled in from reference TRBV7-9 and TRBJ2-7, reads DTGVSQNPRHKITKRGQNVTFRCDPISEHNRLYWYRQTLGQGPEFLTYFQNEAQLEKSRLLSDRFSAERPKGSFSTLEIQRTEQGDSAMYLCASSLVGAGGYEQYFGPGTRLTVT.

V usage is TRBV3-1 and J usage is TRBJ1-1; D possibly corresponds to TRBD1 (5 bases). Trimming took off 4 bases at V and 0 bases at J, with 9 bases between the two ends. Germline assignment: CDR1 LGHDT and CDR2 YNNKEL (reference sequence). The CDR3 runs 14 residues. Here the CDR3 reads CASSRRDLNTEAFF. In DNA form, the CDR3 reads TGTGCCAGCAGCCGTCGGGACCTGAACACTGAAGCTTTCTTT. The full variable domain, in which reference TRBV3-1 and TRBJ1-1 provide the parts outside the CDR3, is DTAVSQTPKYLVTQMGNDKSIKCEQNLGHDTMYWYKQDSKKFLKIMFSYNNKELIINETVPNRFSPKSPDKAHLNLHINSLELGDSAVYFCASSRRDLNTEAFFGQGTRLTVV.

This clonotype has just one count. CDR3 loop: CASSYPGGGNQPQHF. The CDR3 DNA reads TGTGCCAGCAGTTATCCCGGGGGGGGCAATCAGCCCCAGCATTTT. The chain couples TRBV28 to TRBJ1-5; perhaps TRBD1 as D (5 bases). The CDR3 is 15 amino acids. Trimming took off 4 bases at V and 2 bases at J, with 12 bases between the two ends. Germline V gene lookup returns CDR1 MDHEN and CDR2 SYDVKM.

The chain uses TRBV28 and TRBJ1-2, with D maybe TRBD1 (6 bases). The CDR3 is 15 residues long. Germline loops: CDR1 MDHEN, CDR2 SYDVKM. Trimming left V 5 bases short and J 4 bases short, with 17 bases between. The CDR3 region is CASSANQGITYGYTF. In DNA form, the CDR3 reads TGTGCCAGCAGTGCCAACCAGGGGATTACCTATGGCTACACCTTC.